This paragraph covers one T cell receptor beta chain sequence. Its antigen is as yet unknown. Using immunoSEQ multiplex PCR, the repertoire was profiled, and TCRdb retains in-frame clones only, with some absent. This repertoire shows 53,000 or so clones, roughly 80% found once; its top ten account for around 13%. The data are from a study of OX40 agonist ivuxolimab in advanced cancers. Study-wide context: At approximately 83% male, the cohort had a mean age of around 56 years, ranging from about 20 to 79.

General study findings and limits: Compared with others, partial responders at 0.1-3.0 mg/kg displayed clonal expansion among the lowest. At doses 0.1 to 3.0 mg/kg, CD4+ and CD8+ clones expanded.

Germline CDR1 reads SGHRS; CDR2 reads YFSETQ. The CDR3 is 13 residues long. V was trimmed by 3 bases and J by 7 bases, leaving 11 bases between them. This sequence originates from an adult with an advanced solid tumor such as melanoma, head and neck, liver or kidney cancer. The starting material was CD4+ or CD8+ T cells sorted from blood, obtained in a trial of the OX40 agonist ivuxolimab. The chain recombines TRBV5-1 with TRBJ1-5; D is undetermined. For the CDR3, the DNA is TGCGCCAGCAGCTCCGACCTTGGGCAGCCCCAGCATTTT. Residues: CASSSDLGQPQHF.